The rows below give T cell receptor beta chains drawn from one sample of a study of cytotoxic CD8 clonotypes in ibrutinib-treated CLL. Only in-frame clones appear in the TCRdb table, and some are missing; sequencing was by immunoSEQ multiplex PCR. This table holds fewer than 400,000 clones, under 70% found once. The source was PBMCs, collected after 36 months of ibrutinib treatment. These receptor sequences come from a human donor with chronic lymphocytic leukemia. Each CDR3 is given with its conserved first and last residue. D genes are given only for firm matches. Some rows have no size entry. The others give once, few or many, or a class for an expanded clone.

v_gene	len	abundance	d_gene	j_gene	CDR3aa	CDR3nt
TRBV7-6	16	-	-	TRBJ2-7	CASSPSTHKLAYEQYF	TGTGCCAGCAGCCCCTCGACCCACAAGTTAGCATACGAGCAGTACTTC
TRBV6-5	14	-	-	TRBJ2-3	CASSYNYGASAQYF	TGTGCCAGCAGTTATAATTACGGAGCTTCCGCGCAGTATTTT
TRBV11-3	14	-	-	TRBJ2-1	CASSNDLPGGEQFF	TGTGCCAGCAGCAACGACCTGCCCGGCGGTGAGCAGTTCTTC
TRBV27	14	few	-	TRBJ1-6	CASSAGTYNSPLHF	TGTGCCAGCAGCGCGGGCACCTATAATTCACCCCTCCACTTT
TRBV29-1	13	-	-	TRBJ2-5	CSVEDPRRETQYF	TGCAGCGTTGAAGACCCTAGGAGGGAGACCCAGTACTTC
TRBV11-2	12	-	-	TRBJ2-5	CASSLVGETQYF	TGTGCCAGCAGCTTAGTTGGAGAGACCCAGTACTTC
TRBV5-1	18	-	TRBD1	TRBJ2-6	CASSFGQAWASGANVLTF	TGCGCCAGCAGCTTCGGACAGGCTTGGGCCTCTGGGGCCAACGTCCTGACTTTC
TRBV29-1	14	once	-	TRBJ1-2	CSVTVGQPTYGYTF	TGCAGCGTTACCGTCGGACAGCCTACTTATGGCTACACCTTC
TRBV4-3	16	few	TRBD2	TRBJ2-2	CASSQVAGGLTGELFF	TGCGCCAGCAGCCAAGTAGCGGGAGGGCTCACCGGGGAGCTGTTTTTT
TRBV28	13	-	-	TRBJ2-3	CASSLSATDTQYF	TGTGCCAGCAGTTTATCGGCCACAGATACGCAGTATTTT
TRBV2	13	-	TRBD2	TRBJ2-7	CASTLAETYEQYF	TGTGCCAGCACTCTAGCGGAGACCTACGAGCAGTACTTC
TRBV10-3	15	-	-	TRBJ1-3	CAISEAGLSGNTIYF	TGTGCCATCAGTGAGGCCGGGCTGAGTGGAAACACCATATATTTT
TRBV4-1	14	once	-	TRBJ2-3	CASSQDRVFDTQYF	TGCGCCAGCAGCCAAGATCGAGTATTCGATACGCAGTATTTT
TRBV7-3	12	few	-	TRBJ1-2	CASREMVYGYTF	TGTGCCAGCAGGGAAATGGTTTATGGCTACACCTTC
TRBV9	20	-	-	TRBJ1-2	CASSVNSGVGSTVSDYGYTF	TGTGCCAGCAGCGTAAATTCAGGAGTGGGCAGTACGGTCTCTGACTATGGCTACACCTTC
TRBV11-3	13	-	-	TRBJ2-2	CASSLMGTGELFF	TGTGCCAGCAGCTTGATGGGCACCGGGGAGCTGTTTTTT
TRBV4-1	16	-	TRBD2	TRBJ2-1	CASSQGPGLAGNEQFF	TGCGCCAGCAGCCAAGGGCCGGGACTAGCGGGGAATGAGCAGTTCTTC
TRBV4-3	13	-	-	TRBJ1-2	CASSQEPDEDYTF	TGCGCCAGCAGCCAAGAACCGGATGAGGACTACACCTTC
TRBV5-6	15	few	-	TRBJ2-6	CASSQGSSGANVLTF	TGTGCCAGCAGCCAGGGGAGCTCTGGGGCCAACGTCCTGACTTTC
TRBV7-2	16	-	-	TRBJ2-3	CASSLQGGGDTDTQYF	TGTGCCAGCAGCTTACAGGGAGGGGGGGACACAGATACGCAGTATTTT
TRBV5-1	13	-	TRBD1	TRBJ2-5	CASSSDREETQYF	TGCGCCAGCAGCTCGGACAGGGAGGAGACCCAGTACTTC
TRBV11-2	15	-	TRBD2	TRBJ2-7	CASSATSGSPLEQYF	TGTGCCAGCAGCGCTACTAGCGGGAGTCCCCTCGAGCAGTACTTC
TRBV7-2	14	-	-	TRBJ2-7	CASSLPGLWYEQYF	TGTGCCAGCAGCTTACCCGGGCTCTGGTACGAGCAGTACTTC
TRBV2	16	once	TRBD2	TRBJ2-1	CASSVRGGRASNEQFF	TGTGCCAGCAGTGTAAGGGGCGGGAGGGCCAGCAATGAGCAGTTCTTC
TRBV4-1	18	-	-	TRBJ2-7	CASSQDPPPGQFSYEQYF	TGCGCCAGCAGCCAAGATCCTCCCCCGGGACAATTCTCCTACGAGCAGTACTTC
TRBV11-2	13	-	-	TRBJ2-5	CASLAGKGETQYF	TGTGCCAGCCTGGCGGGAAAAGGAGAGACCCAGTACTTC
TRBV7-9	16	-	-	TRBJ1-3	CASSKGWGDSGNTIYF	TGTGCCAGCAGCAAAGGTTGGGGGGACTCTGGAAACACCATATATTTT
TRBV2	15	once	TRBD1	TRBJ2-7	CASRANRDRFYEQYF	TGTGCCAGCAGAGCAAACCGGGACAGGTTTTACGAGCAGTACTTC
TRBV29-1	13	few	TRBD1	TRBJ2-2	CSVNRGDTGELFF	TGCAGCGTTAACAGGGGCGACACCGGGGAGCTGTTTTTT
TRBV25-1	11	few	-	TRBJ1-2	CASPHQGGYTF	TGTGCCAGTCCCCACCAGGGCGGCTACACCTTC
TRBV7-3	16	-	TRBD1	TRBJ2-2	CASSLPGTENTGELFF	TGTGCCAGCAGCTTACCAGGGACAGAGAACACCGGGGAGCTGTTTTTT
TRBV2	14	few	-	TRBJ1-5	CASQTTGISQPQHF	TGTGCCAGCCAAACCACAGGGATTTCTCAGCCCCAGCATTTT
TRBV10-2	15	-	-	TRBJ1-6	CASSESGEGNSPLHF	TGCGCCAGCAGTGAGTCAGGAGAGGGTAATTCACCCCTCCACTTT
TRBV21-1	13	once	-	TRBJ1-2	CANPDRPLYGYTF	TGTGCCAACCCGGACAGGCCCCTATATGGCTACACCTTC
TRBV27	15	-	TRBD2	TRBJ2-7	CASSIGGEGAHEQYF	TGTGCCAGCAGTATTGGGGGGGAGGGTGCCCACGAGCAGTACTTC
TRBV7-9	16	-	-	TRBJ2-1	CASSFPLGRGGNEQFF	TGTGCCAGCAGCTTCCCCCTCGGGAGAGGTGGGAATGAGCAGTTCTTC
TRBV9	14	-	TRBD1	TRBJ1-1	CASSSWTGDTEAFF	TGTGCCAGCAGCAGTTGGACAGGGGACACTGAAGCTTTCTTT
TRBV11-1	15	once	-	TRBJ1-2	CASSLSRDPIYGYTF	TGTGCCAGCAGCCTTTCCCGGGACCCAATCTATGGCTACACCTTC
TRBV14	14	few	TRBD1	TRBJ2-7	CASSRQGAPYEQYF	TGTGCCAGCAGCAGACAGGGGGCCCCCTACGAGCAGTACTTC
TRBV2	11	-	-	TRBJ2-3	CASSSTDTQYF	TGTGCCAGCAGTAGCACAGATACGCAGTATTTT
TRBV19	16	-	TRBD1	TRBJ1-5	CASSILTGGRGQPQHF	TGTGCCAGTAGTATTCTGACAGGGGGCCGTGGGCAGCCCCAGCATTTT
TRBV18	14	-	TRBD2	TRBJ2-7	CASSHGGRTGEQYF	TGTGCCAGCTCACACGGCGGGAGGACGGGGGAGCAGTACTTC
TRBV7-8	12	-	-	TRBJ1-1	CASSLVMNGAFF	TGTGCCAGCAGCTTAGTTATGAATGGAGCTTTCTTT
TRBV29-1	13	-	-	TRBJ1-2	CSSRDPGAYGYTF	TGCAGCTCGAGGGACCCCGGGGCCTATGGCTACACCTTC
TRBV7-9	15	few	TRBD2	TRBJ2-7	CASSRRTSGAYEQYF	TGTGCCAGCAGCCGTAGGACTAGCGGGGCCTACGAGCAGTACTTC
TRBV7-8	16	-	TRBD1	TRBJ1-2	CASSFLGQGVSYGYTF	TGTGCCAGCAGCTTCTTGGGACAGGGGGTTAGCTATGGCTACACCTTC